This TCR beta chain is drawn from a study of CXCR3-negative and CXCR3-positive naive CD8 T cells. Regarding the study as a whole: Memory CD8+ T cell repertoires were far less diverse than both naive subsets. When CXCR3-positive naive cells were set against CXCR3-negative naive cells, the former had more hydrophobic TRB CDR3s. Cryopreserved PBMCs had partly decreased CXCR3 expression; fresh PBMCs were used in most assays.

Preparation of TRB cDNA libraries relied on 5' RACE carrying UMI labels. From the 5' RACE reads, TCRdb lists one entry per CDR3 protein and no DNA. This listing includes over 95,000 distinct CDR3 sequences. The CDR3 is 13 residues long. Germline V CDR1 and CDR2: LNHNV, YYDKDF (reference sequence). Sorts that each held 300,000 cells were run in triplicate for every CD8+ T cell subset. Naive CD8+ T cells were CD45RO-CCR7+CD27+CD95-. A remark on this clonotype: The target antigen is unknown.

Sequenced: naive CXCR3+ CD8+ T cells from blood. Regarding subset: CD45RO-CCR7+CD27+CD95- naive CD8+ T cells expressing CXCR3 (TNR3+). The TCR originated in a human donor in good health. Some clones in this sample may be carry-over from other donors' samples. J is TRBJ2-5 and V is TRBV15; TCRdb's D gene call, TRBD1, goes unchecked for lack of DNA. The CDR3 protein is CATSPRRQETQYF.